This TCR beta chain was captured by sequencing in a study of T cell responses to AZD1222 COVID-19 vaccine. Study-level information: Analysis merged second doses at about 4 or about 12 weeks.

Germline V lookup: CDR1 SGHTA, CDR2 FQGNSA. The CDR3 is 17 residues long. Trimming pared 3 bases from V and 4 bases from J, leaving 16 bases between. Here immunoSEQ multiplex PCR was the method, and the copy in TCRdb shows in-frame clones only, minus some. The repertoire holds about 130,000 clones, 92% seen once, with under 2% in the top ten. The genes are TRBV7-2 and TRBJ2-6, with D possibly TRBD1 on 5 matching bases. The clonotype comes from an adult in good health. Material: peripheral blood, obtained on day 0 of AZD1222 vaccination. CDR3 coding DNA: TGTGCCAGCAGCTTGCGGTTGGTGGGGCACGGGGCCAACGTCCTGACTTTC. Translated: CASSLRLVGHGANVLTF.